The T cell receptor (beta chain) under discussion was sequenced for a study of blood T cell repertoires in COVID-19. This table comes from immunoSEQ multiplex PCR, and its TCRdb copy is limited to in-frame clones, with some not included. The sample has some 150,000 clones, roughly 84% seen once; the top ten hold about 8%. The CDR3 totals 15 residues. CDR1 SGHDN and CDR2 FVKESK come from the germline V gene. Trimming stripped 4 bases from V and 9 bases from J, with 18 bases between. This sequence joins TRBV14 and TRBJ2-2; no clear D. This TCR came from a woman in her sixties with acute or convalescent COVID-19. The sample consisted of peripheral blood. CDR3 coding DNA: TGTGCCAGCAGCCCTTCTGGTGGGCCCCGTCGGGAGCTGTTTTTT. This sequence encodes CASSPSGGPRRELFF.